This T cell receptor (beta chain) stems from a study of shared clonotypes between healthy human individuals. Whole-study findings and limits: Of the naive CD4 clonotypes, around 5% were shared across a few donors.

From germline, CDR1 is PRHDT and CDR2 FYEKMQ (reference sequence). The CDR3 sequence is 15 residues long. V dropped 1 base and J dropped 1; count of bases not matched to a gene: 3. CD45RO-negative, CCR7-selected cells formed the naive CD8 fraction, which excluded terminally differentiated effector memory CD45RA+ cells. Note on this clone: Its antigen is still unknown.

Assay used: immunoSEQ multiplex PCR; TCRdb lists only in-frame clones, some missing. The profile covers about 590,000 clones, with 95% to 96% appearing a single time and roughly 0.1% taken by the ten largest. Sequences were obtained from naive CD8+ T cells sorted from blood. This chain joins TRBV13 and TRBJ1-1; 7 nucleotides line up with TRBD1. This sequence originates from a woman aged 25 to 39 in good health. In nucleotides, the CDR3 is TGTGCCAGCAGCTTAGCTCGGGACAGGAACACTGAAGCTTTCTTT. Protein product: CASSLARDRNTEAFF.